The next 8 T cell receptor beta chains were all read from a single sample in a study of shared clonotypes between healthy human individuals. TCRdb's table, derived via immunoSEQ multiplex PCR, lists solely in-frame clones and lacks some. The sample has approximately 2,000,000 clones, roughly 90% seen once. Sequencing was performed on naive CD4+ T cells from PBMCs. Documented subset: CD45RA+ positively selected. These receptors were obtained from a man between 18 and 35 years old in good health. Some clones in this sample may be carry-over from other donors' samples.

CDR3 region: CASHSRGQNEQFF. CDR3 nucleotide sequence: TGTGCCAGCCATAGCCGGGGGCAAAATGAGCAGTTCTTC. The rearrangement joins TRBV2 to TRBJ2-1, with D perhaps assigned TRBD1 or TRBD2 (6 bases each). The CDR3 sequence is 13 residues long. V lost 8 bases and J lost 7, with 15 bases in between. From germline, CDR1 is SNHLY and CDR2 FYNNEI.

The rearrangement links TRBV5-4 to TRBJ2-7, with 9 bases fitting TRBD1. CDR3 length equals 17 residues. Germline CDR1 is SGHNT and CDR2 is YYREEE (reference sequence). Trimming at V came to 4 bases and at J to 3 bases, leaving 14 bases not matched to a gene. The DNA for the CDR3 is TGTGCCAGCAGCCCTGATTGGGGGACAGGGATTAGCTACGAGCAGTACTTC. This translates into CASSPDWGTGISYEQYF.

This clone was recorded only once. This rearrangement joins TRBV5-1 to TRBJ2-5, with TRBD2 matching 8 bases. Germline CDR1 reads SGHRS; CDR2 reads YFSETQ. V gave up 5 bases and J gave up 3 bases; unmatched junction bases: 6. The CDR3 sequence is 14 residues long. CDR3 protein: CASSTGGSEETQYF. DNA of the CDR3: TGCGCCAGCAGTACGGGAGGGAGTGAAGAGACCCAGTACTTC.

The chain couples TRBV6-1 to TRBJ2-4; weak D call: TRBD2 (6 bases). CDR3 size: 13 residues. Per the germline V gene, CDR1 is MNHNS and CDR2 is SASEGT. Trimming pared 1 base from V and 8 bases from J, leaving 9 bases between. The CDR3 DNA follows: TGTGCCAGCAGTGAAGGTAGGGAGGACATTCAGTACTTC. It yields the protein CASSEGREDIQYF.

In its sample, this clone was seen once. The genes are TRBV9 and TRBJ2-2; possible D gene TRBD1, 6 bases. V lost 5 bases and J 4 bases, leaving 12 bases between the germline ends. From germline, CDR1 is SGDLS and CDR2 YYNGEE. The CDR3 loop spans 14 amino acids. As DNA, the CDR3 is TGTGCCAGCAGGACCACAGGGCCCACCGGGGAGCTGTTTTTT. Its protein product is CASRTTGPTGELFF. Full variable domain (rest looked up from reference TRBV9 and TRBJ2-2): DSGVTQTPKHLITATGQRVTLRCSPRSGDLSVYWYQQSLDQGLQFLIQYYNGEERAKGNILERFSAQQFPDLHSELNLSSLELGDSALYFCASRTTGPTGELFFGEGSRLTVL.

The rearrangement links TRBV7-9 to TRBJ2-1, with 8 bases that match TRBD2. This CDR3 has 14 residues. From germline, CDR1 is SEHNR and CDR2 FQNEAQ (reference sequence). The trim removed 5 bases at V and 6 bases at J, leaving 6 bases unmatched. The CDR3 sequence is CASSPGLATNEQFF. The DNA of the CDR3 is TGTGCCAGCAGCCCAGGACTAGCTACCAATGAGCAGTTCTTC. The variable domain in full, completed from reference TRBV7-9 and TRBJ2-1, reads DTGVSQNPRHKITKRGQNVTFRCDPISEHNRLYWYRQTLGQGPEFLTYFQNEAQLEKSRLLSDRFSAERPKGSFSTLEIQRTEQGDSAMYLCASSPGLATNEQFFGPGTRLTVL.

The chain joins TRBV29-1 to TRBJ1-1, with D maybe TRBD1 (5 bases). There are 15 residues in the CDR3. V was shortened by 1 base and J by 1 base, with 13 bases between the two germline ends. Germline assignment: CDR1 SQVTM and CDR2 ANQGSEA. CDR3 region: CSVEGLGPRNTEAFF. In nucleotides, the CDR3 is TGCAGCGTTGAAGGGCTGGGGCCGCGGAACACTGAAGCTTTCTTT.

This clone was found a few times. The chain is built from TRBV7-9 and TRBJ1-3; D may be TRBD1 (5 bases). Trimming stripped 5 bases from V and 0 bases from J, with 8 bases between. The germline CDR1 and CDR2 sequences are SEHNR and FQNEAQ (reference sequence). The length of the CDR3 is 14 residues. CDR3 in DNA: TGTGCCAGCAGCGGGACGGTCTCTGGAAACACCATATATTTT. This codes for CASSGTVSGNTIYF.